The entry that follows covers one T cell receptor (beta chain) sequence. The data were produced by immunoSEQ multiplex PCR, yet TCRdb's version contains in-frame clones alone and is incomplete. The sample holds around 60,000 clones, about four fifths seen once. V shed 0 bases and J shed 5 bases, with 17 bases lying between them. Germline V CDR1 and CDR2: SGHDN, FVKESK. This CDR3 comprises 16 residues. This sample was included in a study of identifying expanded T cells in peripheral blood. This rearrangement joins TRBV14 to TRBJ2-7; perhaps D is TRBD1 or TRBD2 (5 bases each). This sequence originates from a person between 18 and 75 years old in good health. Sequencing was performed on blood. The CDR3 reads CASSQEGDRPTNEQYF. The CDR3 nucleotides are TGTGCCAGCAGCCAAGAGGGAGACAGACCTACGAACGAGCAGTACTTC. Based on the CDR3 plus reference TRBV14 and TRBJ2-7, the full variable domain is EAGVTQFPSHSVIEKGQTVTLRCDPISGHDNLYWYRRVMGKEIKFLLHFVKESKQDESGMPNNRFLAERTGGTYSTLKVQPAELEDSGVYFCASSQEGDRPTNEQYFGPGTRLTVT.